The clone carrying this T cell receptor (beta chain) appeared a single time. The antigen remains undetermined. Each CDR3 protein gets one entry after TCRdb re-called the PCR reads with MiXCR. The sample includes 60,000 to 70,000 distinct CDR3 sequences, roughly 20% of them seen just once. The CDR3 sequence is 15 residues long. V gave up 1 base and J gave up 1 base; unmatched junction bases: 3. Germline assignment: CDR1 SGHDT and CDR2 YYEEEE. The data stem from a study of molecular identifiers for immune sequencing clone quantification. Study-wide context: RNA from roughly 20,000 or 100,000 naive CD8 cells was split five ways in replicates, with four sequenced.

Findings and caveats of the study: In naive cells, under 1% of molecules belonged to clones above 20 RNA copies, against over 99% in effector cells. In cases of identical TCR molecules sharing a barcode, highly expanded clone sizes could be underestimated.

The authors sorted naive CD8 T cells as CD8+CD4-CCR7+CD45RA+. The sequenced material came from naive CD8+ T cells from blood, with Jurkat cell RNA spiked in. Specified subset: FACS-sorted CD8+CD4-CCR7+CD45RA+ naive T cells. This receptor was taken from a human donor in good health. Some libraries in this study had Jurkat cell RNA spiked in. V is TRBV5-6 and J is TRBJ2-7; 9 bases line up with TRBD1. The CDR3 sequence is CASSLTTGGSYEQYF. In nucleotides, the CDR3 is TGTGCCAGCAGCTTGACGACAGGGGGTTCCTACGAGCAGTACTTC.